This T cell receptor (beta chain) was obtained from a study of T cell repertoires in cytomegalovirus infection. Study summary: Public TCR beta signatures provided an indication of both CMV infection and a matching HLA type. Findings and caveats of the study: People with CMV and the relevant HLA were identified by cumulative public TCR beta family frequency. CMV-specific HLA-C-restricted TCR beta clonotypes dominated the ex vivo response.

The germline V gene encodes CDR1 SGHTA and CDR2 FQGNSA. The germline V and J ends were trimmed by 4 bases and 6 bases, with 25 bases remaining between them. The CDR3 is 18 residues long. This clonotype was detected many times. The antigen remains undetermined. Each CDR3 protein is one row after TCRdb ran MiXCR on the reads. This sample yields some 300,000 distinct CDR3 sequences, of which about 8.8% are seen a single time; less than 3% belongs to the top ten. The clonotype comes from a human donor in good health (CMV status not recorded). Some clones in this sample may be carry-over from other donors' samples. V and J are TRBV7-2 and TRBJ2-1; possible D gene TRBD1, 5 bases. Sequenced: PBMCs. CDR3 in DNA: TGTGCCAGCAGCTCCTTGGGGCCCCGTGGACGCGGAAGCAATGAGCAGTTCTTC. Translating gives CASSSLGPRGRGSNEQFF.